The 12 T cell receptor beta chains given below trace back to one sample, sequenced in a study of human thymus T cells. Clones were read by immunoSEQ multiplex PCR, and TCRdb kept only the in-frame ones, dropping some. The table includes some 120,000 clones, about 93% detected once. During corrective heart surgery, resections were taken, and the thymus tissue came from them. The sample consisted of thymus tissue. Source of these receptors: a boy younger than two with a congenital heart defect but otherwise immunologically healthy.

The rearrangement joins TRBV5-1 to TRBJ2-7; no clear D. V shed 0 bases and J shed 6 bases, with 19 bases lying between them. This CDR3 contains 16 residues. Germline V gene lookup returns CDR1 SGHRS and CDR2 YFSETQ. Written as DNA, the CDR3 is TGCGCCAGCAGCTTGGGGGTTTCCGGTACAGCGAGCGAGCAGTACTTC. Translated, it gives CASSLGVSGTASEQYF.

This sequence joins TRBV19 and TRBJ1-5; a possible D gene is TRBD1 (5 bases). The germline CDR1 and CDR2 sequences are LNHDA and SQIVND (reference sequence). The CDR3 is made up of 16 amino acids. Trimming took off 3 bases at V and 3 bases at J, with 15 bases between the two ends. As DNA, the CDR3 is TGTGCCAGTAGTATTTTCGGGGCAGCCCTCAATCAGCCCCAGCATTTT. It codes for CASSIFGAALNQPQHF.

This chain connects TRBV5-4 to TRBJ2-1; 7 bases align to TRBD2. CDR1 is SGHNT and CDR2 is YYREEE in the germline V gene (reference sequence). The CDR3 has 12 residues. V lost 5 bases, J lost 8 bases, and 4 bases stayed unmatched. The CDR3 spells CASRVRGDEQFF. The CDR3 region has the DNA TGTGCCAGCAGGGTCCGGGGGGATGAGCAGTTCTTC.

J is TRBJ1-5 and V is TRBV6-1; TRBD1 aligns across 8 bases. The CDR3 runs 15 residues. Losses at the gene ends were 6 bases for V and 8 bases for J; bases not matched to a gene: 12. CDR1 MNHNS and CDR2 SASEGT come from the germline V gene. CDR3 sequence reads: CASSLTDRDQEPQHF. In DNA form, the CDR3 reads TGTGCCAGCAGCCTGACGGACAGGGACCAGGAGCCCCAGCATTTT.

V and J are TRBV7-3 and TRBJ2-1, with 15 bases identical to TRBD2. V was pared by 5 bases and J by 8 bases, with 13 bases of the junction left unmatched. The CDR3 is made up of 18 amino acids. Germline V gives CDR1 SGHTA, CDR2 FQGTGA. As DNA, the CDR3 is TGTGCCAGCAGCGGACACGGGACTAGCGGGGGGCCCCAGGATGAGCAGTTCTTC. Protein sequence: CASSGHGTSGGPQDEQFF. The full variable domain, its missing parts supplied by reference TRBV7-3 and TRBJ2-1, is GAGVSQTPSNKVTEKGKYVELRCDPISGHTALYWYRQSLGQGPEFLIYFQGTGAADDSGLPNDRFFAVRPEGSVSTLKIQRTERGDSAVYLCASSGHGTSGGPQDEQFFGPGTRLTVL.

This chain uses TRBV5-1 with TRBJ2-7; 8 positions agree with TRBD2. The CDR3 is made up of 15 amino acids. Germline V lookup: CDR1 SGHRS, CDR2 YFSETQ. Unmatched junction bases numbered 9, after V lost 4 bases and J lost 3 bases. In DNA, the CDR3 is TGCGCCAGCAGCCCGGAAACGGGGGGGCACTACGAGCAGTACTTC. The encoded protein is CASSPETGGHYEQYF.

The J gene is TRBJ1-4, the V gene TRBV30, with TRBD1 identical over 9 bases. After removal of 5 bases from V and 7 bases from J, the junction contained 11 bases not matched to a gene. CDR3 length: 15 amino acids. Looked up from germline, CDR1 is GTSNPN and CDR2 is SVGIG (reference sequence). CDR3 region: CAWARPGTGSEKLFF. CDR3 nucleotide sequence: TGTGCCTGGGCCCGTCCCGGGACAGGGAGTGAAAAACTGTTTTTT.

This clone was recorded only once. The chain employs TRBV7-9 and TRBJ1-3; tentative D call: TRBD1 (5 bases). The CDR3 extends over 16 amino acids. V lost 2 bases to trimming and J lost 0 bases, with 11 bases between them. Germline V CDR1 and CDR2: SEHNR, FQNEAQ (reference sequence). CDR3 sequence reads: CASSLFAGRSGNTIYF. For the CDR3, the DNA is TGTGCCAGCAGCTTATTTGCGGGGCGCTCTGGAAACACCATATATTTT.

On this clone itself: This CDR3 is also generated by other DNA sequences in the sample. The chain combines TRBV4-1 with TRBJ1-4; D not resolved. This CDR3 comprises 18 residues. Trimming pared 4 bases from V and 5 bases from J, leaving 23 bases between. Germline CDR1 reads MGHRA; CDR2 reads YSYEKL. The CDR3, as DNA: TGCGCCAGCAGCCCTACGCTACCGGGCCCGAGCTCGAATGAAAAACTGTTTTTT. This codes for CASSPTLPGPSSNEKLFF.

The chain joins TRBV28 to TRBJ2-2; 7 bases map to TRBD2. CDR1 is MDHEN, CDR2 SYDVKM, per germline. This CDR3 has 18 amino acids. The V and J ends lost 7 bases and 0 bases, in that order; junction bases with no gene match: 14. The CDR3 DNA follows: TGTGCCAGCACCCCCGAGCCGACGGGGGGTCCGAACACCGGGGAGCTGTTTTTT. Translated, it gives CASTPEPTGGPNTGELFF.

The genes are TRBV6-1 and TRBJ2-3, with unresolved D. CDR1 is MNHNS, CDR2 SASEGT, per germline. The CDR3 sequence is 15 residues long. V lost 0 bases and J lost 7, with 14 bases in between. CDR3 loop: CASSEAHGRMHTQYF. The CDR3 bases are TGTGCCAGCAGTGAAGCCCACGGCAGGATGCATACGCAGTATTTT.

The V and J genes are TRBV9 and TRBJ2-4; D perhaps matches TRBD1 (7 bases). The CDR3 totals 17 residues. The germline V gene has CDR1 SGDLS and CDR2 YYNGEE. V gave up 3 bases and J gave up 0 bases, with 16 bases separating them. CDR3: CASSAQGGDLAKNIQYF. DNA for the CDR3: TGTGCCAGCAGCGCCCAGGGGGGCGACTTAGCCAAAAACATTCAGTACTTC. The whole variable domain, filled in from reference TRBV9 and TRBJ2-4, reads DSGVTQTPKHLITATGQRVTLRCSPRSGDLSVYWYQQSLDQGLQFLIQYYNGEERAKGNILERFSAQQFPDLHSELNLSSLELGDSALYFCASSAQGGDLAKNIQYFGAGTRLSVL.